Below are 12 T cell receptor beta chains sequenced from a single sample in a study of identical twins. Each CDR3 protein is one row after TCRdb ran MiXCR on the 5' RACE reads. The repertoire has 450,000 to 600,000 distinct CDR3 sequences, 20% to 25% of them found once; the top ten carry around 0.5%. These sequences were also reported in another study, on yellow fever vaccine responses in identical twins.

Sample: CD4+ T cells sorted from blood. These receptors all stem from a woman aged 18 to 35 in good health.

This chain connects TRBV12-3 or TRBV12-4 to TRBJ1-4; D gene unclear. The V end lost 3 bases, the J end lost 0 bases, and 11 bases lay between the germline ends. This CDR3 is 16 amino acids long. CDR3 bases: TGTGCCAGCAGTTTCCTGATGACGGCAACTAATGAAAAACTGTTTTTT. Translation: CASSFLMTATNEKLFF.

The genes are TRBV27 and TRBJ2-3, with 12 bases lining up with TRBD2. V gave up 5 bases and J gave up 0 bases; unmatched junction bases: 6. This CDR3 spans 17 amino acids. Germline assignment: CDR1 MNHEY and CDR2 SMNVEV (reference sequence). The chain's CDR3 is CASSPKLAGGSTDTQYF. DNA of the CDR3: TGTGCCAGCAGTCCCAAACTAGCGGGAGGAAGCACAGATACGCAGTATTTT.

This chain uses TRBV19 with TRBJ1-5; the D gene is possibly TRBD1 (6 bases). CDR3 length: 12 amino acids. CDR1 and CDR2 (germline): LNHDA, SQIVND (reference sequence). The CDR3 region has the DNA TGTGCTGGGGGGCAAATCAATCAGCCCCAGCATTTT. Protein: CAGGQINQPQHF.

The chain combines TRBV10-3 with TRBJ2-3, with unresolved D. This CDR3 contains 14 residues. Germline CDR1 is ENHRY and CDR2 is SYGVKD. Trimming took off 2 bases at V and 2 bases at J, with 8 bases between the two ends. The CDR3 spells CAISEDRATDTQYF. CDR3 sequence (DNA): TGTGCCATCAGTGAGGATAGGGCCACAGATACGCAGTATTTT.

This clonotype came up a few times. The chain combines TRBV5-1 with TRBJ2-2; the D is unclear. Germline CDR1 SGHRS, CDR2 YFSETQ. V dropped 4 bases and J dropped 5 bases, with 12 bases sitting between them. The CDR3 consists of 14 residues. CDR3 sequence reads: CASSPRPETGELFF. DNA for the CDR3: TGCGCCAGCAGCCCGCGACCTGAGACCGGGGAGCTGTTTTTT.

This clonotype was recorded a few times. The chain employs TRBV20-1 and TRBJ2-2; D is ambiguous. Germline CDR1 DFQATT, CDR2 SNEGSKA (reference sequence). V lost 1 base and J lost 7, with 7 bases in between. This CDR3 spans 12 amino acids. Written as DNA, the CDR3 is TGCAGTGCTAGAGCCAACGTCGGGGAGCTGTTTTTT. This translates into CSARANVGELFF.

The CDR3 loop reads CASSQDRGRGLTYEQYF. CDR3 DNA sequence: TGTGCCAGCAGCCAAGATAGAGGCAGGGGGCTAACCTACGAGCAGTACTTC. The V call is TRBV4-2, the J call TRBJ2-7; 8 positions agree with TRBD1. V gave up 0 bases and J gave up 2 bases; unmatched junction bases: 9. CDR1 is LGHNA and CDR2 is YNFKEQ in the germline V gene. The CDR3 extends over 17 amino acids.

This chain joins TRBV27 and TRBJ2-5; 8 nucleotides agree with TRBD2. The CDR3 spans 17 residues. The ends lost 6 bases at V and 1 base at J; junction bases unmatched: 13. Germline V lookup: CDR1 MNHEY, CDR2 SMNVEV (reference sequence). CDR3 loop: CASRTYGSGSSQETQYF. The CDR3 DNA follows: TGTGCCAGCAGAACTTACGGGAGCGGGAGTTCCCAAGAGACCCAGTACTTC.

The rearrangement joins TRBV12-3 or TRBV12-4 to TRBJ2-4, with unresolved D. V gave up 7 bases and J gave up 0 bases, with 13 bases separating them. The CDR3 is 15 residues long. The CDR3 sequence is CASTWGNLAKNIQYF. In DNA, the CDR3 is TGTGCCAGCACCTGGGGAAATCTAGCCAAAAACATTCAGTACTTC.

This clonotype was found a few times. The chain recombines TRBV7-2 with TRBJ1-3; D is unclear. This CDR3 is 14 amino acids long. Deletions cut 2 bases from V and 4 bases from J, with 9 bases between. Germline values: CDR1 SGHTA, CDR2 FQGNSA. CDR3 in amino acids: CASSLQHGGNTIYF. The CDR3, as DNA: TGTGCCAGCAGCTTACAACACGGCGGAAACACCATATATTTT.

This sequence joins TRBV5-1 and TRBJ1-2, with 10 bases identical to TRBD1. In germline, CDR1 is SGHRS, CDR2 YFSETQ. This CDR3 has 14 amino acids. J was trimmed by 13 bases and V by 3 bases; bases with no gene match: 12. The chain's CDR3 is CASSYDMRDRGPTF. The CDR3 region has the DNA TGCGCCAGCAGCTACGACATGAGGGACAGGGGACCCACCTTC.

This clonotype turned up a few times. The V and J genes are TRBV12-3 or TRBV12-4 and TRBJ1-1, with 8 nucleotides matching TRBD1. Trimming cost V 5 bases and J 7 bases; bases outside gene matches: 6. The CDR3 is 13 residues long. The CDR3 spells CASSPDRVIEAFF. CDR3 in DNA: TGTGCCAGCAGTCCGGACAGGGTAATTGAAGCTTTCTTT.